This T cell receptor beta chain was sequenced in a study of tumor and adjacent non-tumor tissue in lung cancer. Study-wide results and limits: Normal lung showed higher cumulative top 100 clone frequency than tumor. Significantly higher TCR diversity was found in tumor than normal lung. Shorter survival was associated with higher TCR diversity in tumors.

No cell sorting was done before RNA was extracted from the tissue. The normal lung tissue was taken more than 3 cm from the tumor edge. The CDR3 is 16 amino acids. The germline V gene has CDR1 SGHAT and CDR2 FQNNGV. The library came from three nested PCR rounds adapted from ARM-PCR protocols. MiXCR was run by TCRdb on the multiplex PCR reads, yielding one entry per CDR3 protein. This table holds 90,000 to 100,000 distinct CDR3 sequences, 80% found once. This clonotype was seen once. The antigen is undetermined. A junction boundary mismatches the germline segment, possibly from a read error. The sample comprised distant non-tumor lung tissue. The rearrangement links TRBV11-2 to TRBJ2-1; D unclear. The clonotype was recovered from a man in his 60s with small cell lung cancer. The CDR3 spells CAISLVELTTANEQFF. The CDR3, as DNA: TGCGCCATCAGCTTAGTGGAGCTGACCACGGCCAATGAGCAGTTCTTC.